The source of this T cell receptor (beta chain) is a study of OX40 agonist ivuxolimab in advanced cancers. The CDR3 totals 19 residues. Data came from immunoSEQ multiplex PCR; TCRdb stores just in-frame clones and leaves some out. The sample lists around 64,000 clones; around 90% were seen once. Specimen: CD4+ or CD8+ T cells sorted from blood, collected in a trial of the OX40 agonist ivuxolimab. The sequence was collected from an adult with an advanced solid tumor such as melanoma, head and neck, liver or kidney cancer. The chain has TRBV1 and TRBJ2-2; the table's D call of TRBD2 was not tested on the DNA. TRBV1 is reported as a pseudogene. CDR3 amino acids: CTSSQEVSGGATNTGELFF. CDR3 coding DNA: TGCACCAGCAGCCAAGAGGTTAGCGGGGGGGCCACTAACACCGGGGAGCTGTTTTTT.